This entry lists 6 T cell receptor beta chains sequenced from one sample in a study of T-cell reconstitution after alpha-beta-depleted transplantation in children. Using unique molecular identifiers, the investigators prepared the TCRbeta library. One entry per CDR3 protein, called by TCRdb with MiXCR from the PCR reads. The profile shows approximately 290,000 distinct CDR3 sequences, roughly 11% of them singletons. Sequencing used peripheral blood, obtained 180 days after TCRalphabeta/CD19-depleted stem cell transplant. The receptors come from a male patient between 2 and 15 years old who had a stem cell transplant for chronic granulomatous disease, so the T cells may come from the graft donor.

This clonotype was found many times. The V call is TRBV4-2, the J call TRBJ2-1; 12 nucleotides line up with TRBD2. Trimming cost V 2 bases and J 6 bases; bases outside gene matches: 5. Germline CDR1 LGHNA, CDR2 YNFKEQ. CDR3 length equals 16 residues. CDR3 loop: CASSQTLAGGFNEQFF. The CDR3 DNA follows: TGTGCCAGCAGCCAAACCCTAGCGGGAGGGTTCAATGAGCAGTTCTTC.

There are many counts of this clonotype. The chain joins TRBV27 to TRBJ1-1; weak D call: TRBD1 (5 bases). The germline V and J ends were trimmed by 2 bases and 4 bases, with 11 bases remaining between them. This CDR3 has 14 amino acids. CDR1 is MNHEY and CDR2 is SMNVEV in the germline V gene (reference sequence). CDR3 sequence reads: CASSLIGDGTEAFF. The CDR3 DNA reads TGTGCCAGCAGTTTAATCGGGGACGGCACTGAAGCTTTCTTT.

This clonotype was observed many times. The CDR3 DNA reads TGCAGCGTTGATCAGGGGTTAAGTGGTGGCTACACCTTC. This sequence encodes CSVDQGLSGGYTF. The chain carries TRBV29-1 and TRBJ1-2; possibly TRBD1 for D (6 bases). V was trimmed by 3 bases and J by 7 bases, leaving 15 bases between them. The CDR3 has 13 amino acids. Germline V lookup: CDR1 SQVTM, CDR2 ANQGSEA.

In this sample, this clonotype turned up many times. The chain carries TRBV29-1 and TRBJ2-3, with TRBD1 identical over 9 bases. V shed 7 bases, J shed 3 bases, and the junction held 8 bases outside the gene matches. CDR1 SQVTM and CDR2 ANQGSEA come from the germline V gene. The CDR3 totals 14 residues. This CDR3 reads CSAPGTGRTDTQYF. CDR3 sequence (DNA): TGCAGCGCTCCCGGGACAGGGCGGACAGATACGCAGTATTTT.

This clonotype occurred many times. The gene calls are TRBV28 and TRBJ2-6; D is ambiguous. The CDR3 spans 13 residues. Germline V lookup: CDR1 MDHEN, CDR2 SYDVKM. The V and J ends lost 6 bases and 4 bases respectively, with 7 bases between them. CDR3 protein: CASSWVGANVLTF. CDR3 nucleotides: TGTGCCAGCAGCTGGGTGGGGGCCAACGTCCTGACTTTC.

Many counts were recorded for this clonotype. The chain has TRBV20-1 and TRBJ2-7; 8 nucleotides agree with TRBD1. The V segment lost 1 base and the J segment 0 bases; nucleotides outside the gene matches: 5. Germline CDR1 DFQATT, CDR2 SNEGSKA (reference sequence). CDR3 length equals 15 residues. The CDR3 sequence: CSARVPDRASYEQYF. In DNA form, the CDR3 reads TGCAGTGCTAGAGTTCCGGACAGGGCCTCCTACGAGCAGTACTTC.